This T cell receptor beta chain comes out of a study of OX40 agonist ivuxolimab in advanced cancers. At the level of the study: Every patient in dose escalation had hepatocellular carcinoma, melanoma, renal cell or head and neck cancer. Overall study findings and caveats: Which antigen the expanded peripheral T cells recognized is unknown. Partial responders treated at 0.1-3.0 mg/kg exhibited clonal expansion among the lowest measured. Expanded clones were, on average, more numerous among CD8+ T cells than CD4+.

As for this clone: Antigen: not known.

The V end was cut by 2 bases, the J end by 6 bases, with 12 bases between. Per the germline V gene, CDR1 is SGHDT and CDR2 is YYEEEE. The CDR3 is made up of 15 amino acids. Libraries were prepared by immunoSEQ multiplex PCR; TCRdb keeps only in-frame clonotypes and omits some of them. The table lists 55,000 to 80,000 clones, approximately 90% of them singletons, with roughly 0.99% in the top ten. The source material was CD4+ or CD8+ T cells sorted from blood, sampled in a trial of the OX40 agonist ivuxolimab. The chain recombines TRBV5-6 with TRBJ1-6; no clear D. The source is an adult with an advanced solid tumor such as melanoma, head and neck, liver or kidney cancer. In DNA, the CDR3 is TGTGCCAGCAGCTTTTCCGGGCTCGGTAATTCACCCCTCCACTTT. The encoded protein is CASSFSGLGNSPLHF.